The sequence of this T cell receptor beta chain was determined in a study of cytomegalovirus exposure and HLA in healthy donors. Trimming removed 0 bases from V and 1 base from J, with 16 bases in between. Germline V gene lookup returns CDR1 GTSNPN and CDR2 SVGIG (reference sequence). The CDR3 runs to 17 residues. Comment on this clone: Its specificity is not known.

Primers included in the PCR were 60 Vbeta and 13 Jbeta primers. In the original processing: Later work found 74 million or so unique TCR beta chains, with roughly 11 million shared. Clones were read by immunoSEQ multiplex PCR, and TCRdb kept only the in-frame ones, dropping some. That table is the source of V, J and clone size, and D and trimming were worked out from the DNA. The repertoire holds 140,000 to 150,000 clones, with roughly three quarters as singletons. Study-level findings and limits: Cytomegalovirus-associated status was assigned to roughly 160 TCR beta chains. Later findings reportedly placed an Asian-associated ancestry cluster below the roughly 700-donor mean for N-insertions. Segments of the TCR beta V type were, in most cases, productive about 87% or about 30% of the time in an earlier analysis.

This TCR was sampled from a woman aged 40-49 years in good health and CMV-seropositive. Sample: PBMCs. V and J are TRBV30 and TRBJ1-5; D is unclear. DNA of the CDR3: TGTGCCTGGAGTGTTCGGCGGGGTGAAGTGAGCAATCAGCCCCAGCATTTT. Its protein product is CAWSVRRGEVSNQPQHF.